The source of this T cell receptor (beta chain) is a study of regulatory T cells in long-lasting Graves disease. Background on the study: More than 5 years of antithyroid drugs with positive TSH receptor antibodies defined persistent Graves' disease. Study results and limitations: Whereas 1,000 or so public clonotypes were shared by new patients, persistent patients shared more, at approximately 2,700.

The CDR3 is made up of 14 amino acids. Between the trimmed V and J ends, which lost 2 bases and 1 base, there was a span of 8 bases. Looked up from germline, CDR1 is LGHDT and CDR2 is YNNKEL (reference sequence). This clonotype has at least ten counts. The antigen is unknown. Combining iRepertoire HTBI primers with Arm-PCR of CDR3 regions, the authors built TCR beta libraries. One entry per CDR3 protein results from TCRdb running MiXCR on the multiplex PCR reads. This sample carries about 430,000 distinct CDR3 sequences, roughly 21% of them seen once, and the ten largest clones take 14%. The time point here: persistent/refractory GD, antithyroid drugs over 5 years with positive TRAb. The TCR library used RNA extracted from PBMCs.

The input for sequencing was peripheral blood mononuclear cells (PBMCs), taken when the disease was refractory, from a patient treated with antithyroid drugs. This clonotype originated in a female donor with Graves disease. The chain recombines TRBV3-1 with TRBJ1-1; no reliable D call. DNA for the CDR3: TGTGCCAGCAGCCAACCGGGAGGGAACACTGAAGCTTTCTTT. As protein: CASSQPGGNTEAFF.